What follows are 12 T cell receptor beta chains derived from one specimen sequenced in a study of prognosis after radiotherapy for stage I lung cancer. The genomic DNA TCR beta CDR3 region underwent two rounds of multiplex PCR. Round-one PCR had primers specific to each TRBV and TRBJ gene. TCRdb ran MiXCR on the multiplex PCR reads and lists one entry per CDR3 protein. The sample lists some 35,000 distinct CDR3 sequences, under 35% occurring once. The sample in question was PBMCs, obtained before or after stereotactic body radiation therapy (not recorded which). The receptors come from a donor aged 50 or older with non-small cell lung cancer.

The chain is built from TRBV6-1 and TRBJ2-4; possible D gene TRBD1, 6 bases. V dropped 8 bases and J dropped 1 base, with 15 bases sitting between them. The CDR3 spans 15 residues. CDR1 is MNHNS, CDR2 SASEGT, per germline. In nucleotides, the CDR3 is TGTGCCAGCGGGATGTGCCAGGGGGCCAAAAACATTCAGTACTTC. It codes for CASGMCQGAKNIQYF.

This clonotype was seen at least ten times. The genes are TRBV19 and TRBJ1-2, with D possibly TRBD1 on 6 matching bases. CDR3 length: 15 residues. CDR1 and CDR2 from the germline V gene are LNHDA and SQIVND (reference sequence). V lost 5 bases, J lost 8 bases, and 21 bases lay in between. The CDR3: CASSPPTGSGAGYTF. CDR3 sequence (DNA): TGTGCCAGTAGTCCACCTACAGGGTCGGGAGCAGGCTACACCTTC.

The rearrangement uses TRBV6-2 or TRBV6-3 and TRBJ2-1; 9 bases are a match to TRBD2. V shed 5 bases and J 3 bases; nucleotides not matched to a gene: 5. This CDR3 comprises 15 residues. Germline V gives CDR1 MNHEY, CDR2 SVGEGT. The CDR3 DNA follows: TGTGCCAGCAGTGGATCTAGCGGGGACTACAATGAGCAGTTCTTC. Protein product: CASSGSSGDYNEQFF.

A word on this clonotype: A much larger clone differs by one base, so this may be a read error. V is TRBV18 and J is TRBJ1-2; the D gene is possibly TRBD1 (5 bases). The ends were cut back, 6 bases at V and 6 bases at J, with 14 bases in the middle. Germline-derived CDR1 and CDR2 are KGHSH and LQKENI. The CDR3 length is 13 residues. The CDR3 DNA sequence: TGTGCCAGCTCCTCAGGGTACGAGGATGGCTACACCTTC. This gives the protein CASSSGYEDGYTF.

This clonotype has just one count. With a much larger clone just one base away, this may be a read error. The CDR3 DNA reads TGTGCCAGCAATCCAGACAGGTTAACCTACAATGAGCAGTTCTTC. This codes for CASNPDRLTYNEQFF. The chain combines TRBV6-2 or TRBV6-3 with TRBJ2-1, with a possible D match to TRBD1 (6 bases). V gave up 7 bases and J gave up 2 bases, with 15 bases separating them. Looked up from germline, CDR1 is MNHEY and CDR2 is SVGEGT. CDR3 length equals 15 residues.

Points on this clonotype: A read error may be the cause here, since a much bigger clone is one base away. V is TRBV20-1 and J is TRBJ2-7; D uncertain. The V end lost 8 bases, the J end lost 3 bases, and 14 bases lay between the germline ends. The CDR3 has 12 residues. Germline V CDR1 and CDR2: DFQATT, SNEGSKA (reference sequence). This chain's CDR3 is CSTKGEGYEQYF. The CDR3 DNA reads as TGCAGTACTAAAGGAGAAGGCTACGAGCAGTACTTC.

In its sample, this clonotype was seen many times. This chain links TRBV27 with TRBJ2-7, with 7 nucleotides matching TRBD1. There are 13 residues in the CDR3. CDR1 and CDR2 from the germline V gene are MNHEY and SMNVEV (reference sequence). V lost 6 bases and J lost 4; bases outside the gene matches: 6. CDR3 nucleotide sequence: TGTGCCAGCAGCCCAGACAGGGTTTACGAGCAGTACTTC. This gives the protein CASSPDRVYEQYF.

This clonotype was detected ten times or more. The chain has TRBV28 and TRBJ2-7; 7 nucleotides match TRBD1. The germline V gene has CDR1 MDHEN and CDR2 SYDVKM. The CDR3 sequence is 14 residues long. The V gene end was trimmed by 5 bases and the J gene end by 7 bases; junction bases not matched to a gene: 11. The CDR3 is CASSPNDRVGEQYF. DNA for the CDR3: TGTGCCAGCAGTCCCAACGACAGGGTGGGAGAGCAGTACTTC.

This clonotype was counted ten times or more. The chain uses TRBV11-3 and TRBJ2-1, with D uncertain. V gave up 1 base and J gave up 8 bases, with 12 bases separating them. The CDR3 contains 14 residues. Germline CDR1 and CDR2: SGHNT and YENEEA. CDR3 coding DNA: TGTGCCAGCAGCTTAGCTGAAGCAGGCCATGAGCAGTTCTTC. Translation gives CASSLAEAGHEQFF.

In this sample, this clonotype turned up many times. V is TRBV19 and J is TRBJ2-5; D remains unclear. Trimming pared 2 bases from V and 1 base from J, leaving 5 bases between. The CDR3 contains 13 residues. Germline CDR1 reads LNHDA; CDR2 reads SQIVND (reference sequence). The DNA of the CDR3 is TGTGCCAGTAGTATACAGGTCCAAGAGACCCAGTACTTC. It specifies CASSIQVQETQYF.

This clonotype was seen at least ten times. The rearrangement joins TRBV28 to TRBJ2-1, with 7 bases aligning to TRBD2. The J segment lost 0 bases and the V segment lost 2 bases, leaving 1 base of the junction unmatched. The CDR3 loop spans 15 amino acids. Per germline, CDR1 MDHEN and CDR2 SYDVKM. The CDR3 nucleotides are TGTGCCAGCAGTTTACTAGCGGTCTCCTACAATGAGCAGTTCTTC. Translated: CASSLLAVSYNEQFF.

On this clonotype itself: The junction differs from germline at one of its ends, possibly a read error. J is TRBJ2-7 and V is TRBV12-3 or TRBV12-4; possible D gene TRBD2, 5 bases. The CDR3 covers 14 residues. The CDR3 protein is CASSQFGGPYEHYF. The CDR3 nucleotides are TGTGCCAGCAGCCAATTTGGAGGTCCCTACGAGCATTACTTC.